Following are 14 T cell receptor beta chains from one sample sequenced in a study of technical replicates of blood from a few donors. Clones were sequenced by immunoSEQ multiplex PCR, and TCRdb holds only the in-frame ones, with some missing. The sample carries 75,000 to 100,000 clones, approximately 94% recorded once. Sequenced: T cells isolated from PBMCs. The origin of the receptors is a human donor in good health.

The V and J genes are TRBV7-9 and TRBJ2-1; weak D call: TRBD1 (5 bases). Trimming cost V 0 bases and J 9 bases, with 9 bases left between them. Germline CDR1 reads SEHNR; CDR2 reads FQNEAQ (reference sequence). CDR3 length: 13 residues. The CDR3 spells CASSLAAGIEQFF. CDR3 DNA: TGTGCCAGCAGCTTAGCAGCAGGGATTGAGCAGTTCTTC.

The chain uses TRBV7-8 and TRBJ2-1, with D possibly TRBD1 on 7 matching bases. CDR1 is SGHVS and CDR2 is FQNEAQ in the germline V gene. V lost 4 bases to trimming and J lost 2 bases, with 15 bases between them. The CDR3 length is 16 residues. CDR3 in amino acids: CASSSVRRGPYNEQFF. The CDR3, as DNA: TGTGCCAGCAGCTCCGTCCGGAGGGGGCCCTACAATGAGCAGTTCTTC.

The rearrangement joins TRBV9 to TRBJ1-2, with a tentative D call TRBD1 (6 bases). Trimming removed 2 bases from V and 4 bases from J, with 18 bases in between. CDR1 is SGDLS, CDR2 YYNGEE, per germline. CDR3 length: 16 amino acids. The CDR3 DNA is TGTGCCAGCAGCGTGTTCGACAGGCTAGTTAGCTATGGCTACACCTTC. It yields the protein CASSVFDRLVSYGYTF.

The chain has TRBV7-8 and TRBJ2-1, with D possibly TRBD2 on 6 matching bases. Looked up from germline, CDR1 is SGHVS and CDR2 is FQNEAQ. The CDR3 totals 15 residues. V lost 5 bases to trimming and J lost 4 bases, with 15 bases between them. The chain's CDR3 is CASSLLASDYNEQFF. In DNA, the CDR3 is TGTGCCAGCAGCCTTCTAGCGTCTGATTACAATGAGCAGTTCTTC.

The chain couples TRBV27 to TRBJ1-5; D is unclear. V lost 4 bases and J 5 bases, leaving 15 bases between the germline ends. The germline gives CDR1 MNHEY, CDR2 SMNVEV (reference sequence). The CDR3 totals 15 residues. Here the CDR3 reads CASSSYDNFYQPQHF. In DNA form, the CDR3 reads TGTGCCAGCAGTTCATATGACAATTTTTATCAGCCCCAGCATTTT.

This sequence joins TRBV5-6 and TRBJ2-1, with a weak D call TRBD2 (6 bases). The CDR3 contains 14 residues. V was trimmed by 0 bases and J by 7 bases, leaving 11 bases between them. Germline assignment: CDR1 SGHDT and CDR2 YYEEEE. The CDR3: CASSLVGSGNEQFF. DNA of the CDR3: TGTGCCAGCAGCTTGGTGGGTAGCGGTAATGAGCAGTTCTTC.

This chain uses TRBV11-2 with TRBJ1-1; the match to TRBD1 covers 8 bases. Germline V gives CDR1 SGHAT, CDR2 FQNNGV. The CDR3 is 12 residues long. With V trimmed by 6 bases and J by 6 bases, 3 bases remained unmatched. The CDR3 loop is CASRQGVSEAFF. CDR3 bases: TGTGCCAGCAGACAGGGGGTTTCTGAAGCTTTCTTT.

The chain has TRBV11-2 and TRBJ2-1, with TRBD2 matching over 9 bases. Germline lookup yields CDR1 SGHAT and CDR2 FQNNGV. The CDR3 covers 15 residues. With V trimmed by 2 bases and J by 3 bases, 2 bases remained unmatched. CDR3 nucleotides: TGTGCCAGCAGCTTACAACTAGCGGGCTACAATGAGCAGTTCTTC. Residues: CASSLQLAGYNEQFF.

The chain recombines TRBV6-5 with TRBJ2-3; D gene unclear. This CDR3 spans 13 amino acids. V lost 0 bases and J lost 3, with 4 bases in between. Germline V CDR1 and CDR2: MNHEY, SVGAGI. In DNA form, the CDR3 reads TGTGCCAGCAGTTACTCCCAGACAGATACGCAGTATTTT. Translating it yields CASSYSQTDTQYF.

The chain employs TRBV28 and TRBJ2-7, with 9 bases aligning to TRBD1. The J segment lost 5 bases and the V segment lost 5 bases, leaving 10 bases of the junction unmatched. Germline V gives CDR1 MDHEN, CDR2 SYDVKM. CDR3 length equals 15 residues. The CDR3 loop is CASSRPRDRDDEQYF. CDR3 nucleotides: TGTGCCAGCAGTCGACCCCGGGACAGGGATGACGAGCAGTACTTC. Combining the CDR3 with reference TRBV28 and TRBJ2-7 gives the whole variable domain DVKVTQSSRYLVKRTGEKVFLECVQDMDHENMFWYRQDPGLGLRLIYFSYDVKMKEKGDIPEGYSVSREKKERFSLILESASTNQTSMYLCASSRPRDRDDEQYFGPGTRLTVT.

This clone appeared a single time. This chain links TRBV5-1 with TRBJ1-4, with D hard to call. V was clipped by 1 base and J by 3 bases, with 13 bases between them. CDR3 length equals 16 residues. The germline V gene encodes CDR1 SGHRS and CDR2 YFSETQ. CDR3 nucleotides: TGCGCCAGCAGCTTGCAGGTACTAGGGCCTAATGAAAAACTGTTTTTT. It codes for CASSLQVLGPNEKLFF.

The V and J genes are TRBV28 and TRBJ2-7, with 7 nucleotides matching TRBD2. The CDR3 has 14 amino acids. V shed 6 bases, J shed 1 base, and the junction held 6 bases outside the gene matches. The germline gives CDR1 MDHEN, CDR2 SYDVKM. CDR3 in amino acids: CASSLGLSSYEQYF. CDR3 nucleotide sequence: TGTGCCAGCAGCCTGGGACTATCTTCCTACGAGCAGTACTTC.

The chain joins TRBV7-9 to TRBJ2-1, with D possibly TRBD2 on 5 matching bases. V lost 0 bases to trimming and J lost 8 bases, with 14 bases between them. The germline gives CDR1 SEHNR, CDR2 FQNEAQ (reference sequence). The length of the CDR3 is 15 residues. The CDR3 bases are TGTGCCAGCAGCTTAGCGTTCCTAGCTGGAGATGAGCAGTTCTTC. Encoded protein: CASSLAFLAGDEQFF. Looking up the rest from reference TRBV7-9 and TRBJ2-1 gives the full variable domain: DTGVSQNPRHKITKRGQNVTFRCDPISEHNRLYWYRQTLGQGPEFLTYFQNEAQLEKSRLLSDRFSAERPKGSFSTLEIQRTEQGDSAMYLCASSLAFLAGDEQFFGPGTRLTVL.

The V gene is TRBV19, the J gene TRBJ1-2; no definite D call. The germline V gene has CDR1 LNHDA and CDR2 SQIVND (reference sequence). Trimming took 6 bases from V and 4 from J, leaving 15 bases between them. This CDR3 spans 14 amino acids. The CDR3 DNA is TGTGCCAGTAGACAATCGACGGGTCCCTATGGCTACACCTTC. It translates to CASRQSTGPYGYTF. Combining the CDR3 with reference TRBV19 and TRBJ1-2 gives the whole variable domain DGGITQSPKYLFRKEGQNVTLSCEQNLNHDAMYWYRQDPGQGLRLIYYSQIVNDFQKGDIAEGYSVSREKKESFPLTVTSAQKNPTAFYLCASRQSTGPYGYTFGSGTRLTVV.